This T cell receptor beta chain stems from a study of identifying expanded T cells in peripheral blood. Data came from immunoSEQ multiplex PCR; TCRdb stores just in-frame clones and leaves some out. The sample lists about 100,000 clones; 80% to 90% were seen once. The CDR3 covers 12 residues. From germline, CDR1 is SGHVS and CDR2 FQNEAQ. V lost 5 bases to trimming and J lost 5 bases, with 9 bases between them. The sample taken for sequencing was blood. This TCR came from a person aged 18 to 69 in good health. V gene TRBV7-8 combines with J gene TRBJ1-1; D not resolved. The CDR3 spells CASSLVVTEAFF. CDR3 in DNA: TGTGCCAGCAGCCTAGTTGTTACTGAAGCTTTCTTT.